This TCR beta chain was documented in a study of blood T cells in healthy people across ages. This clonotype was detected many times. Germline values: CDR1 DFQATT, CDR2 SNEGSKA (reference sequence). V was clipped by 2 bases and J by 2 bases; unmatched bases: 1. The CDR3 runs 14 residues. The use of a sample-barcoded 5' primer and a J-beta primer mix characterized a second PCR of roughly 6 to 11 cycles. Sequencing of every sample gave 3 million or more CDR3-containing paired-end reads. TCRdb analysed the 5' RACE reads with MiXCR anew, one entry per CDR3 protein. The sample includes 1.5 million to 1.8 million distinct CDR3 sequences, less than 45% of them seen just once.

V is TRBV20-1 and J is TRBJ1-5; 9 nucleotides line up with TRBD1. The TCR sequence derives from a woman aged 18-29 years in good health. Sequenced: blood. As DNA, the CDR3 is TGCAGTGCTAGAAGGACAGGGGGCAATCAGCCCCAGCATTTT. Protein product: CSARRTGGNQPQHF.